Below, one T cell receptor beta chain is given with its context. In this sample, this clone turned up a few times. Which antigen it targets is not known. Base qualities are not at hand, and no much larger clone is one base apart. The data derive from a study of cytomegalovirus exposure and HLA in healthy donors (dated by TCRdb to the late 2010s). With regard to the full study: An earlier analysis of a few hundred of the donors reported 276 Gb of sequence data and 117 million unique TCR beta sequences obtained from roughly 170 million T cells. Because of strong linkage in the cohort, roughly five DR-DQ haplotypes were treated as single units for association and clustering. All discovery cohort repertoires had been generated on a single sequencing platform. To predict cytomegalovirus infection status, the study brought together high-throughput TCR immunosequencing, statistical association of individual TCRs with disease status, and machine learning. HLA typing covered class I and class II loci at four-digit resolution. Typing coverage differed by locus: A, B, C, DRB1 and DQB1 were typed in roughly 620-630 donors, DQA1 in 500 to 550, DPA1 in 606, and DPB1 in approximately 450. Across 398 genotyped donors of the cohort, an average of about 240,000 unique TCR beta nucleotide sequences per donor were sequenced, and 15% to 20% of those sequences were non-productive. Along with the approximately 700-subject first cohort, a separate validation cohort of 120 different subjects was used. Rather than using new phenotypic data, the later analysis identified candidate immune exposures from TCR beta sequences and from how often those sequences occurred across donors. A later genetic analysis used genome-wide SNP genotypes for about 65% of the 666 donors, treating that subset as a discovery cohort. Approximately 300 gigabases of sequencing data and around 85 million unique TCR sequences made up an early release that covered several hundred HLA-typed donors. Donor age, sex, ethnicity and CMV serostatus were collected together with the repertoire data. An earlier analysis of approximately 500 of the donors applied high-throughput TCR beta sequencing to assess whether each TCR beta V gene segment acted as functional or pseudogenic. The genetic ancestry cluster associated with self-reported Caucasian donors included 81% of the 300 to 450 genotyped donors. In a later analysis, previously published TCR beta repertoires from about 640 donors were re-analyzed and high-resolution HLA genotyping was added so that TCR occurrence patterns could be studied. The study used immunosequencing to profile the T cell repertoires of approximately 640 subjects and linked those repertoires to cytomegalovirus serostatus. The study aimed to test whether cataloging public T cell receptors could reveal signatures of past pathogen exposure.

Libraries were made using the immunoSEQ multiplex PCR assay. For the multiplex PCR, a mixture combining 60 forward primers for TCR Vbeta segments and 13 reverse primers for TCR Jbeta segments was used. A multiplex PCR assay on genomic DNA amplified the CDR3 region of rearranged TCR beta genes. The amplified TCR beta libraries were sequenced on the Illumina HiSeq System as 87-base-pair reads. As for how the authors treated the data: In a later analysis, roughly 80 million unique TCR beta chains were counted across the roughly 670 repertoires, and around 11 million of these chains were shared by at least two donors. A nearest-neighbor algorithm error-corrected the raw reads and collapsed the reads into unique sequences, merging closely related sequences to remove PCR and sequencing errors. CDR3 sequences were aligned to IMGT reference sequences to assign V, D and J gene segments. For a sequence to be retained, at least a six-nucleotide match to both a V gene segment and a J gene segment was required. A rearrangement counted as productive if the CDR3 had no stop codons and remained in frame with V and J, and every other rearrangement counted as non-productive. Following IMGT convention, CDR3 was defined as the stretch from the second conserved V-encoded cysteine to the conserved J-encoded phenylalanine. Sequences without an unambiguous match to a single V gene segment were excluded from the earlier analysis of approximately 600 of the donors. In an earlier analysis of 587 of the donors, V segments were called functional above 56.7% productive rearrangements and were called segregating when the between-donor standard deviation exceeded 5%. A statistical classification framework was built for diagnosing cytomegalovirus status from the catalog of TCR beta chain sequences. V and J gene assignment, in a later analysis, came from comparing TCR nucleotide sequences with IMGT/GENE-DB human TR gene sequences. The TCRdist pipeline was used in a later analysis to assign CDR3 sequences and most-parsimonious VDJ recombination scenarios. A later analysis defined each TCR beta chain by its CDR3 amino acid sequence plus V-gene family, and excluded reads lacking a unique V-gene family. As a way to deal with suspected cross-contamination and a sequencing artifact, a later analysis dropped 592 nucleotide sequences that were highly shared and had low generation probability. In a later analysis, a clonal expansion index was calculated for each public chain from normalized within-repertoire ranks of inferred template counts. In a later analysis, generation probabilities were computed using a VDJ recombination model fitted to out-of-frame rearrangements, and the results were checked against IGoR. In a later analysis, hypergeometric tests were used to score TCR-TCR, TCR-HLA and TCR-CMV co-occurrence, with a repertoire-size bias correction applied to TCR pairs. False discovery rates were estimated in a later analysis by permuting HLA or CMV assignments 20 times. In a later analysis, co-occurring TCRs were grouped with DBSCAN, and TCRdist sequence similarity was added when clustering was performed within HLA-allele-positive subsets. For co-occurrence clustering, repertoires with fewer than 30,000 or more than 120,000 public chains were excluded, along with 5 or 6 repertoires with anomalous nucleotide sharing. Entries here come from immuneACCESS through TCRdb and include only in-frame sequences with V and J called. Some clones fail to appear in such tables; in the studies checked, an unresolved V gene covers under half of the shortfall, and the cause of the remainder is unknown. The V and J calls and clone size come from that table; D and trimming were worked out from the DNA. The sample has 150,000 to 200,000 clones on record, just over 75% of them singletons. Of the sample, around 1.5% falls within the top ten clones.

Trimming takes 4 bases off V and 5 bases off J; junction bases not matched to a gene: 10. The CDR3 contains 16 residues, cysteine and phenylalanine counted. The retained sequence is limited to the CDR3, 48 bases, with the frame set at the first base. CDR1 and CDR2 are read off the germline V gene (reference sequence) as MNHEY and SMNVEV. The cohort comprised approximately 700 healthy bone marrow donors. Cohort members were all nominally healthy when sampled, although unrecorded immune exposures were likely present. The donor tested CMV seronegative and was one of the 352 seronegative cohort members. Each donor provided a peripheral blood sample, and peripheral blood mononuclear cells were used for TCR beta sequencing. The Qiagen DNeasy Blood Extraction Kit was used to extract genomic DNA from the blood cell samples. Overall study results and their limits: This cohort had only TCR beta chains sequenced, and the lack of alpha or paired-chain data limited which features could be detected. A further reported finding was that TCR beta sequences accurately predicted the HLA-A and HLA-B alleles for most subjects in the first cohort. In a later analysis, HLA-associated TCR beta chains showed more clonal expansion and lower generation probabilities than non-associated chains that were equally common. The authors suggested that the approach could potentially be generalized to other disease states and immunological phenotypes. A later analysis found that most CMV-associated TCR beta chains appeared HLA-restricted, with HLA associations seemingly driven largely by CMV exposure. Correlated functional status among segregating V segments might be attributable to linkage disequilibrium, but an unknown experimental factor could not be ruled out. In vitro tests confirmed that a few of the cytomegalovirus-associated TCR beta chains recognize cytomegalovirus antigens. According to a later analysis, parvovirus B19, influenza, CMV and Epstein-Barr virus appeared linked to several top co-occurrence clusters. A cluster of highly shared sequence variants was judged likely to represent a technical artifact of the sequencing pipeline. In a later analysis, the rate of TCR association differed among HLA loci, with DRB1 alleles having the most associated TCRs and HLA-C alleles having the fewest. Seventeen rarely observed V segments, including chromosome 9 orphons, were excluded from the earlier analysis of some 590 of the donors because counts were too low. The classifier was reported to diagnose cytomegalovirus status with high specificity and sensitivity in both the original cohort and the validation cohort. According to a later genetic analysis, donors in an Asian-associated ancestry cluster had fewer N-insertions in productive TCRs than the approximately 630-donor mean. Broadly in line with IMGT annotations, most TCR beta V segments showed up in productive rearrangements about 87% or about 30% of the time in an earlier analysis of several hundred of the donors. The only immune exposure information available for the cohort was CMV serostatus. Because HLA typing was missing for some donors at each locus, association tests included only the typed subset. Most TCR sequences were seen in very few donors, while some public TCRs were found in many individuals. The 87-base-pair reads could not distinguish some IMGT-functional V segments, including TRBV6-2 and TRBV6-3, so those segments were excluded. In a later analysis, some 17,000 TCR beta sequences were associated with specific HLA alleles at a false discovery rate of 0.05. Assigning TCR associations to individual alleles was difficult when HLA alleles, especially DR and DQ, strongly co-occurred. V-gene and J-gene trimming of TCR beta chains was associated with a missense DCLRE1C variant in a later genetic analysis, and the association was replicated in an independent cohort. The study gave a list of under 200 TCR beta chains associated with cytomegalovirus. The presence/absence analyses assumed that sequencing depth was roughly uniform across donors, and that assumption may not be true.

The chain uses TRBV27 and TRBJ2-5; TRBD1 agrees with 10 junctional bases. The sequenced sample was PBMCs. This sequence originates from a young man in good health and CMV-seronegative. Here is the DNA: TGTGCCAGCAGTTACCGTCGGACAGGGGGAGGGGAGACCCAGTACTTC. This codes for CASSYRRTGGGETQYF.